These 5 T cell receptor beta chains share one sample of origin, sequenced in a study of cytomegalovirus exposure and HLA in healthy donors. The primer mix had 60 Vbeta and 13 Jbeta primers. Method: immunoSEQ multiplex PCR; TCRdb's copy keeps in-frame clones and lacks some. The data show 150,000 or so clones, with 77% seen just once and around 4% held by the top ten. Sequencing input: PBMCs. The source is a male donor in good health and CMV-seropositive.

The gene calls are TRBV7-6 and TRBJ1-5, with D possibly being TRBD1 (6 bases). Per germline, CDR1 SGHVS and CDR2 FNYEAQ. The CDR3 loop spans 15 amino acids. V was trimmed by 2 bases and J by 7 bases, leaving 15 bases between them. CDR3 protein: CASSLSRGGGQPQHF. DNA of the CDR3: TGTGCCAGCAGCTTATCCAGAGGGGGTGGGCAGCCCCAGCATTTT.

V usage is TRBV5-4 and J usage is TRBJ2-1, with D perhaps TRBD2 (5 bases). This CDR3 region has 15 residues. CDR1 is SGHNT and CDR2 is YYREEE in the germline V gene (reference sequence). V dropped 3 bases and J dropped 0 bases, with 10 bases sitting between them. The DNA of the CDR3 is TGTGCCAGCAGCTCACTAGTGAGCTCCTACAATGAGCAGTTCTTC. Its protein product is CASSSLVSSYNEQFF.

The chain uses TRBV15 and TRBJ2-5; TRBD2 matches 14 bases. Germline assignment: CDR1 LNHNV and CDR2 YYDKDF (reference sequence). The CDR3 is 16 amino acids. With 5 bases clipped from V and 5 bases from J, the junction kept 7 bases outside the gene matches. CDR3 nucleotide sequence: TGTGCCACCAGCGCCTGGACTAGCGGGGGGATGGAGACCCAGTACTTC. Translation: CATSAWTSGGMETQYF.

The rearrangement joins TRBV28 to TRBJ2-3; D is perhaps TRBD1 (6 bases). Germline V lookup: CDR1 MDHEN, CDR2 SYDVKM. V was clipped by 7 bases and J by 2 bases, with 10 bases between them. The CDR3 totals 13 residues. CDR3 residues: CASNGQYTDTQYF. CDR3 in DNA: TGTGCCAGCAACGGACAGTACACAGATACGCAGTATTTT.

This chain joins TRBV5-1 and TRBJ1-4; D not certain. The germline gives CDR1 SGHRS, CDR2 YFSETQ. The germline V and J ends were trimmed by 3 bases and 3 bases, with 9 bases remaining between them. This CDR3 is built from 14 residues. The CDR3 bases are TGCGCCAGCAGCTCTGGGAGGGCTAATGAAAAACTGTTTTTT. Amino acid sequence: CASSSGRANEKLFF.